The next 12 T cell receptor beta chains were all read from a single sample in a study of blood T cell repertoires in COVID-19. Profiled with immunoSEQ multiplex PCR; TCRdb holds only in-frame clones, not every one. The table has some 240,000 clones, around 83% seen once. The sequenced material came from peripheral blood. These receptors were taken from a woman aged 60-70 years with active or convalescent COVID-19.

DNA for the CDR3: TGTGCCAGCAGCTTAGGGGAGTTCTCCCCAGATACGCAGTATTTT. Translated: CASSLGEFSPDTQYF. The chain joins TRBV7-9 to TRBJ2-3; the D gene is possibly TRBD2 (5 bases). CDR1 and CDR2 from the germline V gene are SEHNR and FQNEAQ (reference sequence). CDR3 size: 15 residues. V was trimmed by 1 base and J by 4 bases, leaving 12 bases between them.

The chain has TRBV6-6 and TRBJ1-2; 8 bases agree with TRBD1. The trim removed 4 bases at V and 8 bases at J, leaving 6 bases unmatched. The germline V gene encodes CDR1 MNHNY and CDR2 SVGAGI (reference sequence). The CDR3 is made up of 13 amino acids. The CDR3 sequence: CASSLDRVGGYTF. For the CDR3, the DNA is TGTGCCAGCAGTTTGGACAGGGTGGGCGGCTACACCTTC.

This clone was counted between two and nine times. The V and J genes are TRBV4-1 and TRBJ2-5; D is possibly TRBD2 (6 bases). Germline CDR1 and CDR2: MGHRA and YSYEKL. Trimming left V 4 bases short and J 0 bases short, with 15 bases between. The CDR3 has 16 amino acids. The chain's CDR3 is CASSPGGRPYQETQYF. In DNA, the CDR3 is TGCGCCAGCAGCCCCGGGGGTAGACCGTACCAAGAGACCCAGTACTTC.

The chain uses TRBV6-2 or TRBV6-3 and TRBJ1-6; 8 bases fit TRBD1. Germline assignment: CDR1 MNHEY and CDR2 SVGEGT. The V gene end was trimmed by 2 bases and the J gene end by 6 bases; junction bases not matched to a gene: 0. This CDR3 contains 14 residues. This chain's CDR3 is CASSYDRGNSPLHF. In nucleotides, the CDR3 is TGTGCCAGCAGTTACGACAGGGGTAATTCACCCCTCCACTTT.

This sequence joins TRBV7-2 and TRBJ2-1; TRBD2 is a possible D gene (5 bases). Deletions cut 4 bases from V and 8 bases from J, with 12 bases between. Germline CDR1 SGHTA, CDR2 FQGNSA. This CDR3 is built from 13 residues. This CDR3 is CASSSSRVDEQFF. As DNA, the CDR3 is TGTGCCAGCAGCTCTTCGAGGGTGGATGAGCAGTTCTTC.

The chain joins TRBV12-5 to TRBJ2-3; 8 nucleotides match TRBD2. Unmatched junction bases numbered 10, after V lost 6 bases and J lost 2 bases. Germline V gene sequence: CDR1 LGHNT, CDR2 FRNRAP. The CDR3 runs 16 residues. CDR3 in DNA: TGTGCTAGTGGCCGCTTAGCGGGGCGCCCCACAGATACGCAGTATTTT. Translation gives CASGRLAGRPTDTQYF.

This clone was seen once. At one of its ends the junction is not consistent with the germline gene, which may arise from a read error. The V and J genes are TRBV9 and TRBJ2-3; the D gene is possibly TRBD1 (6 bases). This CDR3 region has 16 residues. Germline CDR1 SGDLS, CDR2 YYNGEE. CDR3 sequence: CASSVGPHRDTGTQYF. In DNA, the CDR3 is TGTGCCAGCAGCGTAGGCCCCCACCGGGACACAGGTACGCAGTATTTT.

The V and J genes are TRBV6-5 and TRBJ1-2; D ambiguous. Germline assignment: CDR1 MNHEY and CDR2 SVGAGI. Trimming removed 7 bases from V and 5 bases from J, with 17 bases in between. This CDR3 comprises 14 residues. The CDR3 DNA reads as TGTGCCAGCACTAAGCGTGGCGGGCGGTATGGCTACACCTTC. As protein: CASTKRGGRYGYTF.

This chain links TRBV27 with TRBJ2-7; 7 nucleotides match TRBD1. The trim removed 5 bases at V and 3 bases at J, leaving 7 bases unmatched. CDR1 and CDR2 from the germline V gene are MNHEY and SMNVEV (reference sequence). The CDR3 is 14 residues long. The CDR3 sequence: CASSPRTGHYEQYF. For the CDR3, the DNA is TGTGCCAGCAGTCCCCGGACAGGCCACTACGAGCAGTACTTC.

The chain employs TRBV6-5 and TRBJ2-7; TRBD1 agrees at 10 bases. The V and J ends lost 0 bases and 5 bases, in that order; junction bases with no gene match: 4. Germline V gene data show CDR1 as MNHEY and CDR2 as SVGAGI. The CDR3 covers 15 residues. CDR3 in amino acids: CASSYSGTGVNEQYF. The DNA of the CDR3 is TGTGCCAGCAGTTACTCTGGGACAGGGGTCAACGAGCAGTACTTC.

V is TRBV7-9 and J is TRBJ2-3; D unresolved. The germline V gene encodes CDR1 SEHNR and CDR2 FQNEAQ (reference sequence). This CDR3 has 13 amino acids. The ends were cut back, 5 bases at V and 2 bases at J, with 8 bases in the middle. The chain's CDR3 is CASSARLTDTQYF. CDR3 nucleotide sequence: TGTGCCAGCAGCGCTAGGCTCACAGATACGCAGTATTTT.

This clone occurred once. This chain links TRBV4-1 with TRBJ2-3, with D possibly TRBD2 on 6 matching bases. The ends were cut back, 5 bases at V and 2 bases at J, with 17 bases in the middle. The CDR3 runs 16 residues. Germline V gene lookup returns CDR1 MGHRA and CDR2 YSYEKL. DNA for the CDR3: TGCGCCAGCAGCTCATGGGACTTTAGCCCCACAGATACGCAGTATTTT. Its translation is CASSSWDFSPTDTQYF.